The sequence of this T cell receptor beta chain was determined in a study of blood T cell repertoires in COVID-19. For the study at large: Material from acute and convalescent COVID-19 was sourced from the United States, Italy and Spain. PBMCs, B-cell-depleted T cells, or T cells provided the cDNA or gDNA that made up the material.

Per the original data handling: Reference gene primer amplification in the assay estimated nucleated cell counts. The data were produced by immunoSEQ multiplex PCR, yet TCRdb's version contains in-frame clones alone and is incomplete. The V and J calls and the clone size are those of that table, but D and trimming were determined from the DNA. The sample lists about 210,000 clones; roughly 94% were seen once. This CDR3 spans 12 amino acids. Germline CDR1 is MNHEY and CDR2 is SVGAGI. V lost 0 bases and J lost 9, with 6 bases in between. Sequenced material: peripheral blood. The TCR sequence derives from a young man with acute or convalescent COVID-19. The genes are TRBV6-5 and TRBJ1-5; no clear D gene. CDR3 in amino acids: CASSYSSGPQHF. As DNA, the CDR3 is TGTGCCAGCAGTTACTCGTCGGGGCCCCAGCATTTT.